The 20 T cell receptor beta chains given below trace back to one sample, sequenced in a study of identical twins listed by TCRdb under 2016. The library was built by means of 5' RACE. Sequencing took place on an Illumina HiSeq 2000. TCRdb trimmed public reads at Q25 via fastp, called clones via MiXCR and kept in-frame beta chains. Under each unique CDR3 protein, matching rows form one entry showing the most common genes and DNA. This sample lists a few hundred thousand distinct CDR3 sequences; roughly 9.5% were detected once. Clones ranked in the top ten supply around 3.1% of the sample. The same sample was also studied in work on yellow fever vaccine responses in identical twins.

Sequencing was performed on PBMCs. The receptor source for this set is a woman aged 18-29 years in good health.

This clonotype was picked up many times. V and J are TRBV18 and TRBJ1-1, with 10 bases lining up with TRBD1. V was clipped by 3 bases and J by 4 bases; unmatched bases: 8. The CDR3 consists of 16 residues. CDR1 is KGHSH, CDR2 LQKENI, per germline. The CDR3 DNA follows: TGTGCCAGCTCACCGCCGGGACAGGGGACGTTCACTGAAGCTTTCTTT. Amino acids: CASSPPGQGTFTEAFF.

The genes are TRBV6-5 and TRBJ1-6; D remains unclear. Germline V gene sequence: CDR1 MNHEY, CDR2 SVGAGI. The CDR3 contains 14 residues. The V gene lost 2 bases and the J gene lost 6 bases, with 8 bases spanning the gap. CDR3 coding DNA: TGTGCCAGCAGTTACCAGGACGGTAATTCACCCCTCCACTTT. Translation: CASSYQDGNSPLHF.

The gene calls are TRBV12-3 or TRBV12-4 and TRBJ1-1, with D perhaps TRBD1 (5 bases). The CDR3 has 13 amino acids. The germline V and J ends were trimmed by 1 base and 7 bases, with 10 bases remaining between them. As DNA, the CDR3 is TGTGCCAGCAGTTTAGGCGACAGCCTTGAAGCTTTCTTT. This gives the protein CASSLGDSLEAFF.

This clonotype occurred many times. The chain employs TRBV5-1 and TRBJ2-5; D unresolved. The germline V gene encodes CDR1 SGHRS and CDR2 YFSETQ. The CDR3 covers 14 residues. Trimming pared 0 bases from V and 2 bases from J, leaving 8 bases between. CDR3 DNA: TGCGCCAGCAGCTTGGAGTCGGTACAAGAGACCCAGTACTTC. The encoded protein is CASSLESVQETQYF.

This clonotype has just a few counts. The V gene is TRBV5-1, the J gene TRBJ2-5; TRBD2 might be the D (5 bases). Germline V gives CDR1 SGHRS, CDR2 YFSETQ. The CDR3 has 13 residues. The V gene lost 1 base and the J gene lost 3 bases, with 7 bases spanning the gap. CDR3 loop: CASSLIGKETQYF. CDR3 DNA: TGCGCCAGCAGCTTGATCGGGAAAGAGACCCAGTACTTC.

The chain uses TRBV27 and TRBJ2-7, with D tentatively TRBD1 or TRBD2 (5 bases each). CDR1 is MNHEY and CDR2 is SMNVEV in the germline V gene (reference sequence). The CDR3 runs to 14 residues. The V end lost 6 bases, the J end lost 1 base, and 13 bases lay between the germline ends. CDR3 nucleotide sequence: TGTGCCAGCAGCCGCCGGGACCATTCCTACGAGCAGTACTTC. Translation gives CASSRRDHSYEQYF.

This clonotype showed up just a few times. Relative to the germline gene, one junction end is altered; a read error may explain this. The V gene is TRBV12-3 or TRBV12-4, the J gene TRBJ2-3; TRBD2 matches at 7 bases. This CDR3 has 14 amino acids. CDR3 nucleotides: TGTGCCAGCAGCCGGAGCGGGGCCCCCGACGCAGGGTCTTTT. Residues: CASSRSGAPDAGSF.

This clonotype was seen many times. V is TRBV28 and J is TRBJ1-1, with D tentatively TRBD1 (5 bases). This CDR3 spans 15 amino acids. Germline loops: CDR1 MDHEN, CDR2 SYDVKM. Trimming shortened V by 6 bases and J by 1 base, and 15 bases separated the two germline ends. The CDR3 sequence: CASRREWGGNTEAFF. In DNA, the CDR3 is TGTGCCAGCAGGAGGGAATGGGGGGGGAACACTGAAGCTTTCTTT.

A remark on this clonotype: One end of the junction does not line up with germline, which may come from a read error. This rearrangement joins TRBV7-8 to TRBJ2-7; D unresolved. This CDR3 is built from 15 residues. The germline CDR1 and CDR2 sequences are SGHVS and FQNEAQ. CDR3 region: CASRDYSPPPGEQYF. The CDR3 nucleotides read TGTGCTAGCAGAGATTACAGTCCCCCCCCGGGCGAGCAGTACTTC. The full variable domain, its missing parts supplied by reference TRBV7-8 and TRBJ2-7, is GAGVSQSPRYKVAKRGQDVALRCDPISGHVSLFWYQQALGQGPEFLTYFQNEAQLDKSGLPSDRFFAERPEGSVSTLKIQRTQQEDSAVYLCASRDYSPPPGEQYFGPGTRLTVT.

This clonotype was detected only a few times. This chain's CDR3 is CSARTSGGRYTGELFF. The CDR3 region has the DNA TGCAGTGCAAGGACTAGCGGGGGCCGTTACACCGGGGAGCTGTTTTTT. The chain is built from TRBV20-1 and TRBJ2-2; 13 nucleotides agree with TRBD2. The CDR3 sequence is 16 residues long. CDR1 is DFQATT and CDR2 is SNEGSKA in the germline V gene (reference sequence). The J segment lost 3 bases and the V segment lost 6 bases, leaving 7 bases of the junction unmatched.

The rearrangement joins TRBV20-1 to TRBJ2-1; 7 bases match TRBD2. The CDR3 totals 15 residues. Germline V gene data show CDR1 as DFQATT and CDR2 as SNEGSKA (reference sequence). Losses at the gene ends were 3 bases for V and 13 bases for J; bases not matched to a gene: 18. The CDR3 sequence: CSARVGGSALGRQFF. CDR3 DNA: TGCAGTGCTAGGGTGGGAGGGTCCGCCTTAGGAAGACAGTTCTTC.

This clonotype was seen at least ten times. The chain is built from TRBV25-1 and TRBJ2-7, with a possible D match to TRBD1 (5 bases). Per germline, CDR1 MGHDK and CDR2 SYGVNS. CDR3 size: 14 residues. V was trimmed by 5 bases and J by 3 bases, leaving 14 bases between them. The CDR3: CASSLQGFGYEQYF. The CDR3 DNA reads TGTGCCAGCAGTCTCCAGGGCTTTGGCTACGAGCAGTACTTC.

Many counts were recorded for this clonotype. The chain links TRBV5-1 to TRBJ2-7; 10 bases agree with TRBD1. Germline V CDR1 and CDR2: SGHRS, YFSETQ. V trimming: 0 bases; J trimming: 8 bases; junction bases outside the gene matches: 8. The CDR3 has 15 residues. The CDR3 DNA sequence: TGCGCCAGCAGCTTGGTTGGGACAGGGGCGAATCAGCAGTACTTC. Its translation: CASSLVGTGANQQYF.

The sample holds a few counts of this clonotype. V usage is TRBV5-1 and J usage is TRBJ1-2, with D uncertain. Deletions cut 0 bases from V and 8 bases from J, with 11 bases between. Per the germline V gene, CDR1 is SGHRS and CDR2 is YFSETQ. The CDR3 spans 13 residues. The CDR3 coding sequence is TGCGCCAGCAGCTTGGGGCAACTTCGGGGCTACACCTTC. Amino acid sequence: CASSLGQLRGYTF.

There are many counts of this clonotype. The rearrangement joins TRBV7-3 to TRBJ2-1; 11 bases fit TRBD2. J lost 7 bases, V lost 6 bases, and 5 bases had no gene match. The CDR3 loop spans 14 amino acids. Germline CDR1 SGHTA, CDR2 FQGTGA. CDR3 residues: CASSYSGGENEQFF. In DNA, the CDR3 is TGTGCCAGCAGTTATAGCGGGGGGGAAAATGAGCAGTTCTTC.

CDR3 in amino acids: CASSLTAGQTLAKNIQYF. CDR3 DNA sequence: TGTGCCAGCAGTTTGACCGCCGGACAGACCTTAGCCAAAAACATTCAGTACTTC. The rearrangement links TRBV7-3 to TRBJ2-4; D possibly corresponds to TRBD1 (6 bases). The germline V gene encodes CDR1 SGHTA and CDR2 FQGTGA. V lost 6 bases and J 0 bases, leaving 21 bases between the germline ends. This CDR3 contains 18 residues.

In its sample, this clonotype was seen many times. For the CDR3, the DNA is TGTGCCAGCAGCCAAGCAGGGCCATACGAGCAGTACTTC. The encoded protein is CASSQAGPYEQYF. J is TRBJ2-7 and V is TRBV3-1; possibly TRBD1 for D (5 bases). In germline, CDR1 is LGHDT, CDR2 YNNKEL (reference sequence). Trimming removed 1 base from V and 4 bases from J, with 8 bases in between. The CDR3 has 13 amino acids.

This clonotype has at least ten counts. The J gene is TRBJ1-4, the V gene TRBV20-1, with D perhaps matching TRBD1 (6 bases). This CDR3 has 15 amino acids. CDR1 and CDR2 from the germline V gene are DFQATT and SNEGSKA (reference sequence). CDR3 in amino acids: CSAPGHIFSNEKLFF. The CDR3 DNA follows: TGCAGCGCCCCGGGACACATTTTCTCTAATGAAAAACTGTTTTTT.

This clonotype was counted a few times. The genes are TRBV3-1 and TRBJ2-1, with D unclear. CDR1 is LGHDT, CDR2 YNNKEL, per germline (reference sequence). This CDR3 spans 12 amino acids. Trimming removed 4 bases at V and 8 bases at J, with 9 bases between. Here the CDR3 reads CASSRISDEQFF. CDR3 in DNA: TGTGCCAGCAGCCGAATCTCGGATGAGCAGTTCTTC.

This clonotype has a count of ten or more. The gene calls are TRBV6-4 and TRBJ2-6; D remains ambiguous. V was pared by 6 bases and J by 1 base, with 7 bases between. The CDR3 loop spans 14 amino acids. Per germline, CDR1 MRHNA and CDR2 SNTAGT. The CDR3 loop reads CASSLKSGANVLTF. DNA of the CDR3: TGTGCCAGCAGCTTGAAATCTGGGGCCAACGTCCTGACTTTC.